One sample yielded the 10 T cell receptor beta chains listed below, sequenced in a study of blood T cell repertoires in COVID-19. TCRdb's table, derived via immunoSEQ multiplex PCR, lists solely in-frame clones and lacks some. The data hold roughly 360,000 clones, with approximately 87% observed a single time. The sequenced material came from PBMCs or T cells enriched from blood (not recorded which). All receptors come from a man younger than 45 who had recovered from COVID-19.

This chain links TRBV6-2 or TRBV6-3 with TRBJ1-2; tentative D call: TRBD1 (5 bases). CDR1 is MNHEY and CDR2 is SVGEGT in the germline V gene. The ends were cut back, 2 bases at V and 6 bases at J, with 16 bases in the middle. CDR3 length equals 15 residues. In DNA, the CDR3 is TGTGCCAGCAGTTACCCCAGGGCCGCGATCCATGGCTACACCTTC. Protein product: CASSYPRAAIHGYTF.

CDR3 sequence: CASSPDRSRITEAFF. The DNA of the CDR3 is TGTGCCAGCTCACCCGACAGGAGCCGAATCACTGAAGCTTTCTTT. The chain recombines TRBV18 with TRBJ1-1, with a weak D call TRBD1 (6 bases). V lost 3 bases and J 4 bases, leaving 15 bases between the germline ends. Germline V gene data show CDR1 as KGHSH and CDR2 as LQKENI. The CDR3 is made up of 15 amino acids. The full variable domain, rest sourced from reference TRBV18 and TRBJ1-1, is NAGVMQNPRHLVRRRGQEARLRCSPMKGHSHVYWYRQLPEEGLKFMVYLQKENIIDESGMPKERFSAEFPKEGPSILRIQQVVRGDSAAYFCASSPDRSRITEAFFGQGTRLTVV.

The rearrangement joins TRBV5-1 to TRBJ2-6; 12 bases match TRBD1. V shed 7 bases and J 2 bases; nucleotides not matched to a gene: 10. Germline-derived CDR1 and CDR2 are SGHRS and YFSETQ. CDR3 length: 18 residues. The CDR3 is CASQKGQGAVTGANVLTF. The CDR3 DNA follows: TGCGCCAGCCAGAAGGGACAGGGGGCCGTGACTGGGGCCAACGTCCTGACTTTC. Variable domain in full (rest from reference TRBV5-1 and TRBJ2-6): KAGVTQTPRYLIKTRGQQVTLSCSPISGHRSVSWYQQTPGQGLQFLFEYFSETQRNKGNFPGRFSGRQFSNSRSEMNVSTLELGDSALYLCASQKGQGAVTGANVLTFGAGSRLTVL.

The chain recombines TRBV4-1 with TRBJ2-3; 10 bases are a match to TRBD2. V lost 2 bases to trimming and J lost 5 bases; unmatched junction nucleotides: 7. In germline, CDR1 is MGHRA, CDR2 YSYEKL. The CDR3 covers 16 residues. The CDR3 bases are TGCGCCAGCAGCCAACTAGCGGGGGCAGCAGGAGATACGCAGTATTTT. It is translated as CASSQLAGAAGDTQYF.

The chain combines TRBV2 with TRBJ1-2; no clear D gene. Per the germline V gene, CDR1 is SNHLY and CDR2 is FYNNEI. CDR3 length: 12 residues. V lost 8 bases and J 8 bases, leaving 15 bases between the germline ends. Written as DNA, the CDR3 is TGTGCCAGCGGGGAGACAAGGACCGGCTACACCTTC. The encoded protein is CASGETRTGYTF.

The chain is built from TRBV21-1 and TRBJ1-5. TRBV21-1 constitutes a pseudogene. CDR3 length equals 18 residues. The CDR3 nucleotides read TGTGCCAGCAGCAAAGCGCGGGGACGGAGTTTATGGTCTCAGCCCCAGCATTTT. Translation: CASSKARGRSLWSQPQHF.

The V call is TRBV19, the J call TRBJ2-1; D not resolved. Germline V gives CDR1 LNHDA, CDR2 SQIVND (reference sequence). This CDR3 spans 14 amino acids. V was clipped by 3 bases and J by 3 bases, with 9 bases between them. This chain's CDR3 is CASSIQDFYNEQFF. In DNA form, the CDR3 reads TGTGCCAGTAGTATTCAAGACTTCTACAATGAGCAGTTCTTC.

The V call is TRBV30, the J call TRBJ1-2; D is unresolved. Germline V CDR1 and CDR2: GTSNPN, SVGIG (reference sequence). V gave up 0 bases and J gave up 3 bases, with 8 bases separating them. The CDR3 is 13 residues long. The CDR3 nucleotides read TGTGCCTGGAGTGTATATGTAGACTATGGCTACACCTTC. Its protein product is CAWSVYVDYGYTF.

V gene TRBV19 combines with J gene TRBJ1-1; 9 bases are a match to TRBD1. The CDR3 spans 16 residues. CDR1 LNHDA and CDR2 SQIVND come from the germline V gene (reference sequence). Germline trimming cut 5 bases from V and 2 bases from J; bases unmatched to any gene: 9. In DNA, the CDR3 is TGTGCCAGTAGTCCGCTGACGGGACAGGGTAACACTGAAGCTTTCTTT. Protein product: CASSPLTGQGNTEAFF.

CDR3 region: CASRSLASSTDTQYF. In nucleotides, the CDR3 is TGTGCCAGCAGGTCTCTAGCGTCTAGCACAGATACGCAGTATTTT. This chain uses TRBV7-2 with TRBJ2-3; TRBD2 is a possible D gene (6 bases). The germline V and J ends were trimmed by 6 bases and 0 bases, with 13 bases remaining between them. CDR3 size: 15 residues. Germline V gene sequence: CDR1 SGHTA, CDR2 FQGNSA.